This T cell receptor (beta chain) appears in the sequencing data of a study of blood T cell repertoires in COVID-19. The CDR3 runs 15 residues. Germline lookup yields CDR1 MDHEN and CDR2 SYDVKM. Germline trimming cut 3 bases from V and 2 bases from J; bases unmatched to any gene: 2. TCRdb's table, derived via immunoSEQ multiplex PCR, lists solely in-frame clones and lacks some. The data show around 140,000 clones, with 80% to 90% seen just once and 10% to 13% held by the top ten. The sequenced sample was peripheral blood. The chain recombines TRBV28 with TRBJ2-1, with 9 bases lining up with TRBD2. The TCR comes from a man aged 60 to 75 with active or convalescent COVID-19. The CDR3 sequence: CASSLGGRAYNEQFF. Here the CDR3 DNA reads TGTGCCAGCAGTTTGGGCGGGAGGGCCTACAATGAGCAGTTCTTC.